This T cell receptor (beta chain) came from a study of T-cell reconstitution after alpha-beta-depleted transplantation in children. Study outcomes and limitations: It was newly produced T cells that mostly accounted for T-cell counts and diversity one year after transplant. Recipient T cells and thymic progenitors that survived were the source of the high TCRbeta diversity seen at day 60 in some patients. Expanded clones from the graft, numbering several hundred, reportedly supplied alpha-beta T cells about two months after transplant.

This clonotype was seen a few times. What it recognizes is unknown. Library preparation (for TCRbeta) was performed with unique molecular identifiers. Each CDR3 protein is one row after TCRdb ran MiXCR on the PCR reads. This sample carries about 300,000 distinct CDR3 sequences, nearly 8% of them seen once, and the ten largest clones take around 9.8%. The sequenced sample was peripheral blood, obtained 360 days after TCRalphabeta/CD19-depleted stem cell transplant. This TCR was sampled from a female patient aged 2-10 years who had a stem cell transplant for Fanconi anemia, so the T cells may come from the graft donor.

The CDR3 region has the DNA TGTGCCAGCAGTCGGGCGCCCAATCAGCCCCAGCATTTT. Protein: CASSRAPNQPQHF. The chain joins TRBV7-3 to TRBJ1-5, with D hard to call. Trimming took off 6 bases at V and 3 bases at J, with 9 bases between the two ends. The length of the CDR3 is 13 residues. Germline values: CDR1 SGHTA, CDR2 FQGTGA. Supplemented by reference TRBV7-3 and TRBJ1-5, the full variable domain reads GAGVSQTPSNKVTEKGKYVELRCDPISGHTALYWYRQSLGQGPEFLIYFQGTGAADDSGLPNDRFFAVRPEGSVSTLKIQRTERGDSAVYLCASSRAPNQPQHFGDGTRLSIL.